This T cell receptor beta chain was recorded in a study of shared clonotypes between healthy human individuals (dated by TCRdb to about 2020). As for the study more broadly: The cohort included a few men and a couple of women between 18 and 49 years of age. For each donor, three plates each were used for CD4 naive and CD4 memory, two plates were used for CD8 naive, and one plate was used for CD8 memory. To estimate repertoire size and how much clonotypes are shared between individuals, the study performed deep sequencing of blood TCR repertoires from 4 to 6 healthy adults. Different laboratories and diverse techniques were used to prepare libraries and sequence TCR repertoires, to increase sequencing depth and limit assay-specific biases. Leukapheresis yielded between about 0.9 and 9.5 billion PBMCs per donor. Study-wide conclusions, independent of this receptor: The genetic and exposure-history diversity represented was limited by the small number of donors. Sampling was restricted to blood, and TCR repertoires in tissue are likely to differ from TCR repertoires in blood. Based on pairwise subsampling, the degree of clonotype sharing among donors was expected to be affected by sequencing depth. Compared with non-shared clonotypes, the clonotypes found in all four sorted-subset donors had higher generation probabilities. Approximately 4.8% of naive CD4, around 3.6% of naive CD8, about 2.5% of memory CD4, and about 0.4% of memory CD8 clonotypes were shared across several donors. Even with the large sequencing depth, rarefaction of the sorted-subset datasets indicated that sequencing was incomplete. Larger estimated clonotype richness was generally found for naive subsets than for memory subsets.

Using the deep immunoSEQ assay, multiplex PCR amplified TCR CDR3 regions from genomic DNA. For each cell subset, the extracted genomic DNA was distributed evenly across all wells of several immunoSEQ 96-well plates, and each plate served as one replicate. For sorted subsets, about 200 ng genomic DNA, equal to 25,000 to 35,000 T cell genomes, was loaded into each replicate PCR. The purified libraries were quantified using a Qubit 3.0 fluorometer, sized with a Bioanalyzer 2100, and then quantified again using the KAPA Library Quantification kit. A separate single-read 150-cycle Illumina NextSeq 550 flow cell was used to sequence each immunoSEQ 96-well plate. In the source study's methods: The immunoSEQ output contained only junctional sequences without quality scores, so filtering could not match that applied to full-length reads. To assign V/J genes and CDR3, sequences were annotated against IMGT germline references using PyIR, a Python wrapper for IgBLAST v1.9. Any read was removed if the V/J assignment was weak (E-value above 1e-6), the CDR3 was missing, or the read contained stop codons, out-of-frame junctions, or ambiguous translated residues. A V3J clonotype was defined by an identical inferred V gene, J gene, and CDR3 amino acid sequence. To compute the percentage overlap between repertoires, the number of shared unique clonotypes was divided by the size of the smaller repertoire. RTK rarefaction, the Chao1 estimator, and Recon v2.1 estimates of unobserved clonotypes were used to assess repertoire richness. Generation probabilities for all TCRbeta clonotypes obtained by the gDNA method from several donors were computed using OLGA. TCRdb mirrors the immuneACCESS table, restricted to in-frame sequences. Some clones are absent from its copies; in checked studies, under half trace to an unresolved V gene, and the reason for the others is unknown. The D gene and trimming were derived from the DNA, and the V and J assignments and clone size from that table. In this sample the table shows about 2,500,000 clones, roughly 92% of which occur a single time. The top ten hold over 0.12% of the sample.

The donors were healthy, HIV-negative adults with no recently reported acute infections or vaccinations. Every donor was a Caucasian adult residing in Nashville, Tennessee, USA. Magnetic negative selection was used to enrich CD4+ T cells, after which naive cells were positively selected on CD45RA and the negative fraction became the memory subset. Blood was obtained by leukapheresis, after which PBMCs were separated by Ficoll-Histopaque density gradient centrifugation and cryopreserved in liquid nitrogen vapor phase. Analytical flow cytometry was used to check the purity and quantity of each magnetically sorted T cell population. Genomic DNA was isolated from every sorted fraction and measured by UV absorbance on a Nanodrop 2000c. Turning to this clone: This receptor's antigen is unknown. No base quality information exists; no much larger clone differs at one position.

From the cysteine up to the phenylalanine, the CDR3 has a length of 14 residues. Only CDR3 DNA remains: 42 bases, in frame from the first base. CDR1 and CDR2 are read off the germline V gene as ENHRY and SYGVKD. At the junction V is shortened by 6 bases and J by 0 bases, with 9 bases in between. The specimen sequenced was naive CD4+ T cells sorted from blood. The cell subset or site label for this specimen denotes: CD45RA+ positively selected. The TCR comes from a young man in good health. Recombination connected TRBV10-3 to TRBJ1-3; a weak D assignment points to TRBD1 (5 bases agree). The CDR3 amino acid sequence is: CAIRDGASGNTIYF. The DNA reads as follows: TGTGCCATCAGGGACGGGGCCTCTGGAAACACCATATATTTT.